The 32 T cell receptor beta chains below were found in one sample sequenced in a study of shared clonotypes between healthy human individuals. Measured with immunoSEQ multiplex PCR; TCRdb has only the in-frame clones, and not every one. Of 800,000 to 950,000 clones listed, 90% to 97% were seen once; the top ten hold less than 0.3%. CD45RO-negative, CCR7-positively selected cells formed the naive CD8 fraction, excluding terminally differentiated effector memory CD45RA+ cells. Material for sequencing was naive CD8+ T cells sorted from blood. Receptors originate from a man in his thirties or forties in good health.

The rearrangement uses TRBV5-5 and TRBJ1-4; 10 bases fit TRBD1. V shed 0 bases and J 8 bases; nucleotides not matched to a gene: 4. The CDR3 totals 15 residues. Germline V gene lookup returns CDR1 SGHKS and CDR2 YYEKEE (reference sequence). CDR3 sequence reads: CASSLGDRGNEKLFF. CDR3 in DNA: TGTGCCAGCAGCTTGGGGGACAGGGGAAACGAAAAACTGTTTTTT.

Comment on this clone: The sample holds other DNA sequences that translate to the same CDR3. The J gene is TRBJ2-1, the V gene TRBV27; D not certain. The CDR3 consists of 12 residues. The germline CDR1 and CDR2 sequences are MNHEY and SMNVEV (reference sequence). Trimming cost V 2 bases and J 7 bases, with 6 bases left between them. The CDR3 reads CASSLLGNEQFF. In nucleotides, the CDR3 is TGTGCCAGCAGTTTACTAGGGAATGAGCAGTTCTTC.

The rearrangement joins TRBV16 to TRBJ2-7, with no clear D. The CDR3 is 12 residues long. Germline V gene sequence: CDR1 KGHSY, CDR2 FQNENV. Trimming pared 3 bases from V and 5 bases from J, leaving 8 bases between. The CDR3 region is CASSHDTDEQYF. CDR3 nucleotide sequence: TGTGCCAGCAGCCATGACACCGACGAGCAGTACTTC.

The chain links TRBV5-5 to TRBJ2-1; D unresolved. The germline gives CDR1 SGHKS, CDR2 YYEKEE (reference sequence). V lost 3 bases and J 5 bases, leaving 6 bases between the germline ends. CDR3 length equals 12 residues. The CDR3: CASSSTDNEQFF. The CDR3 region has the DNA TGTGCCAGCAGCTCTACAGACAATGAGCAGTTCTTC.

This clone was seen only once. V is TRBV7-9 and J is TRBJ2-7; possible D gene TRBD2, 5 bases. V gave up 1 base and J gave up 0 bases, with 16 bases separating them. Germline CDR1 SEHNR, CDR2 FQNEAQ (reference sequence). This CDR3 comprises 17 residues. The CDR3 protein is CASSLGRSGKGSYEQYF. The CDR3 DNA sequence: TGTGCCAGCAGCTTAGGGAGGAGCGGAAAGGGCTCCTACGAGCAGTACTTC. The full variable domain, completed using reference TRBV7-9 and TRBJ2-7, is DTGVSQNPRHKITKRGQNVTFRCDPISEHNRLYWYRQTLGQGPEFLTYFQNEAQLEKSRLLSDRFSAERPKGSFSTLEIQRTEQGDSAMYLCASSLGRSGKGSYEQYFGPGTRLTVT.

This chain joins TRBV6-5 and TRBJ2-1; perhaps TRBD1 as D (5 bases). Germline-derived CDR1 and CDR2 are MNHEY and SVGAGI. This CDR3 region has 14 residues. The V end lost 5 bases, the J end lost 0 bases, and 8 bases lay between the germline ends. The CDR3 DNA sequence: TGTGCCAGCAGTCACAGGAGCTCCTACAATGAGCAGTTCTTC. Protein: CASSHRSSYNEQFF.

A remark on this clone: This may stem from a read error, because a much larger clone lies one nucleotide away. Different DNA sequences within this sample yield the same CDR3. The chain links TRBV5-6 to TRBJ1-1; D is undetermined. The CDR3 spans 12 residues. Per germline, CDR1 SGHDT and CDR2 YYEEEE. Deletions cut 2 bases from V and 1 base from J, with 3 bases between. CDR3 region: CASSFGNTEAFF. The CDR3 nucleotides are TGTGCCAGCAGCTTCGGGAACACTGAAGCTTTCTTT.

The V gene is TRBV6-5, the J gene TRBJ2-2, with TRBD2 identical over 9 bases. From germline, CDR1 is MNHEY and CDR2 SVGAGI. The trim removed 8 bases at V and 7 bases at J, leaving 8 bases unmatched. This CDR3 is 14 amino acids long. CDR3 in DNA: TGTGCCAGCGGCGGGAGGGGTTTCGGCGGGGAGCTGTTTTTT. Translation gives CASGGRGFGGELFF.

This clone showed up just once. The CDR3 sequence: CASSLQGLAGNEQFF. The CDR3 DNA is TGTGCCAGCTCACTCCAGGGACTAGCGGGGAATGAGCAGTTCTTC. The gene calls are TRBV18 and TRBJ2-1, with 13 bases lining up with TRBD2. This CDR3 comprises 15 residues. Germline loops: CDR1 KGHSH, CDR2 LQKENI. With V trimmed by 4 bases and J by 7 bases, 4 bases remained unmatched.

A note on this clone: The junction differs from germline at one of its ends, possibly a read error. The chain couples TRBV6-5 to TRBJ2-5, with TRBD2 matching 9 bases. The CDR3 runs 15 residues. Germline V lookup: CDR1 MNHEY, CDR2 SVGAGI. This CDR3 reads CASSYEPSGTRSINF. The CDR3 DNA reads as TGTGCCAGCAGTTACGAGCCTAGCGGGACCCGGAGTATTAACTTC.

The chain employs TRBV27 and TRBJ2-5, with D possibly TRBD2 on 6 matching bases. The CDR3 spans 13 residues. The V gene lost 3 bases and the J gene lost 1 base, with 6 bases spanning the gap. CDR1 and CDR2 (germline): MNHEY, SMNVEV (reference sequence). The CDR3 spells CASSLGLQETQYF. Written as DNA, the CDR3 is TGTGCCAGCAGTTTGGGACTCCAAGAGACCCAGTACTTC.

In its sample, this clone was seen once. The J gene is TRBJ2-3, the V gene TRBV5-1; a weak D match, TRBD2 (5 bases). V lost 3 bases to trimming and J lost 4 bases, with 9 bases between them. CDR1 SGHRS and CDR2 YFSETQ come from the germline V gene. The CDR3 covers 13 residues. The CDR3 reads CASSYSAADTQYF. Written as DNA, the CDR3 is TGCGCCAGCAGCTATAGCGCCGCAGATACGCAGTATTTT.

The chain joins TRBV19 to TRBJ1-5; 8 nucleotides align to TRBD1. With 3 bases clipped from V and 5 bases from J, the junction kept 6 bases outside the gene matches. Per germline, CDR1 LNHDA and CDR2 SQIVND (reference sequence). This CDR3 region has 15 residues. The chain's CDR3 is CASSIVDRGDQPQHF. The CDR3 nucleotides read TGTGCCAGTAGTATCGTCGACAGGGGAGATCAGCCCCAGCATTTT. Combining the CDR3 with reference TRBV19 and TRBJ1-5 gives the whole variable domain DGGITQSPKYLFRKEGQNVTLSCEQNLNHDAMYWYRQDPGQGLRLIYYSQIVNDFQKGDIAEGYSVSREKKESFPLTVTSAQKNPTAFYLCASSIVDRGDQPQHFGDGTRLSIL.

On this clone itself: Other DNA sequences within the sample encode an identical CDR3. The genes are TRBV19 and TRBJ2-7; the match to TRBD2 covers 9 bases. Losses at the gene ends were 5 bases for V and 2 bases for J; bases not matched to a gene: 4. CDR1 LNHDA and CDR2 SQIVND come from the germline V gene (reference sequence). The CDR3 runs 14 residues. The CDR3 nucleotides read TGTGCCAGTAGTGCGGGACTAGCCGCCTACGAGCAGTACTTC. Its protein product is CASSAGLAAYEQYF.

The chain has TRBV30 and TRBJ2-7, with D perhaps being TRBD1 or TRBD2 (6 bases each). The CDR3 has 13 residues. V lost 6 bases and J 4 bases, leaving 16 bases between the germline ends. From germline, CDR1 is GTSNPN and CDR2 SVGIG (reference sequence). The CDR3 coding sequence is TGTGCCTGCCGGGACGGGGGCAAGTACGAGCAGTACTTC. Its translation: CACRDGGKYEQYF.

J is TRBJ1-2 and V is TRBV25-1; 9 bases align to TRBD1. This CDR3 is built from 15 residues. V was pared by 4 bases and J by 3 bases, with 6 bases of the junction left unmatched. Per germline, CDR1 MGHDK and CDR2 SYGVNS. This CDR3 is CASSGYWTGDYGYTF. The CDR3 DNA reads TGTGCCAGCAGTGGATACTGGACAGGGGACTATGGCTACACCTTC.

The V and J genes are TRBV27 and TRBJ1-1; 7 bases map to TRBD1. The ends lost 4 bases at V and 2 bases at J; junction bases unmatched: 10. The CDR3 runs to 16 residues. Germline V gene sequence: CDR1 MNHEY, CDR2 SMNVEV (reference sequence). CDR3 coding DNA: TGTGCCAGCAGTTCCCGACAGGGTCGGGGAAACACTGAAGCTTTCTTT. It yields the protein CASSSRQGRGNTEAFF.

The chain uses TRBV7-9 and TRBJ2-3; 13 bases match TRBD2. The V and J ends lost 5 bases and 5 bases, in that order; junction bases with no gene match: 1. This CDR3 has 14 residues. The V gene's germline CDR1 is SEHNR and CDR2 FQNEAQ (reference sequence). CDR3: CASSGTSGIDTQYF. The DNA for the CDR3 is TGTGCCAGCAGCGGGACTAGCGGGATAGATACGCAGTATTTT. Full variable domain (rest looked up from reference TRBV7-9 and TRBJ2-3): DTGVSQNPRHKITKRGQNVTFRCDPISEHNRLYWYRQTLGQGPEFLTYFQNEAQLEKSRLLSDRFSAERPKGSFSTLEIQRTEQGDSAMYLCASSGTSGIDTQYFGPGTRLTVL.

This clone was found once. The V gene is TRBV6-1, the J gene TRBJ2-7, with D maybe TRBD2 (5 bases). The V gene lost 6 bases and the J gene lost 3 bases, with 12 bases spanning the gap. CDR3 length: 13 residues. CDR1 and CDR2 from the germline V gene are MNHNS and SASEGT. The CDR3 reads CASSDMGSYEQYF. The CDR3 region has the DNA TGTGCCAGCAGCGACATGGGGAGCTACGAGCAGTACTTC.

This sequence joins TRBV29-1 and TRBJ1-2; TRBD1 agrees at 9 bases. Looked up from germline, CDR1 is SQVTM and CDR2 is ANQGSEA. This CDR3 region has 21 residues. Unmatched junction bases numbered 23, after V lost 0 bases and J lost 3 bases. The CDR3 is CSVEDRVGRPGQGKEDYGYTF. In nucleotides, the CDR3 is TGCAGCGTTGAAGATCGAGTTGGGAGACCGGGACAGGGTAAGGAGGACTATGGCTACACCTTC.

The chain uses TRBV7-9 and TRBJ2-7, with D perhaps matching TRBD1 (5 bases). The germline gives CDR1 SEHNR, CDR2 FQNEAQ (reference sequence). V lost 5 bases and J 2 bases, leaving 13 bases between the germline ends. This CDR3 contains 14 residues. CDR3 protein: CASSPRQGTYEQYF. The CDR3 DNA is TGTGCCAGCAGCCCGAGGCAGGGTACCTACGAGCAGTACTTC.

Comments on this clone: The sample contains more than one DNA sequence encoding this CDR3. The gene calls are TRBV27 and TRBJ2-7; 8 bases line up with TRBD1. Germline CDR1 MNHEY, CDR2 SMNVEV (reference sequence). V dropped 8 bases and J dropped 4; count of bases not matched to a gene: 7. The CDR3 runs to 13 residues. CDR3 residues: CASRAGGPYEQYF. In DNA form, the CDR3 reads TGTGCCAGCCGGGCAGGGGGCCCTTACGAGCAGTACTTC.

The J gene is TRBJ2-3, the V gene TRBV7-8; 10 bases match TRBD2. Per germline, CDR1 SGHVS and CDR2 FQNEAQ. This CDR3 is 19 amino acids long. After removal of 4 bases from V and 0 bases from J, the junction contained 13 bases not matched to a gene. The CDR3 sequence is CASSYRPLGTSASTDTQYF. DNA for the CDR3: TGTGCCAGCAGCTACCGACCTCTAGGGACTAGCGCTAGCACAGATACGCAGTATTTT. Complete variable domain (other parts from reference TRBV7-8 and TRBJ2-3): GAGVSQSPRYKVAKRGQDVALRCDPISGHVSLFWYQQALGQGPEFLTYFQNEAQLDKSGLPSDRFFAERPEGSVSTLKIQRTQQEDSAVYLCASSYRPLGTSASTDTQYFGPGTRLTVL.

The genes are TRBV6-6 and TRBJ2-7, with 9 bases identical to TRBD1. The CDR3 extends over 16 amino acids. Germline CDR1 MNHNY, CDR2 SVGAGI (reference sequence). Losses at the gene ends were 0 bases for V and 5 bases for J; bases not matched to a gene: 8. The CDR3, as DNA: TGTGCCAGCAGTTACTCCACAGGGGGCGCGGGTGACGAGCAGTACTTC. It translates to CASSYSTGGAGDEQYF.

This chain connects TRBV29-1 to TRBJ2-3, with TRBD2 identical over 8 bases. With 6 bases clipped from V and 0 bases from J, the junction kept 8 bases outside the gene matches. CDR3 size: 15 residues. The germline V gene encodes CDR1 SQVTM and CDR2 ANQGSEA. CDR3 coding DNA: TGCAGCGTGGAAATTAGCGGGATGAGCACAGATACGCAGTATTTT. Its protein product is CSVEISGMSTDTQYF.

The chain recombines TRBV13 with TRBJ2-7; no clear D gene. V lost 7 bases and J 1 base, leaving 8 bases between the germline ends. The V gene's germline CDR1 is PRHDT and CDR2 FYEKMQ (reference sequence). The CDR3 length is 12 residues. The CDR3 protein is CASIPPSYEQYF. For the CDR3, the DNA is TGTGCCAGCATCCCACCATCCTACGAGCAGTACTTC. Together with reference TRBV13 and TRBJ2-7, the CDR3 gives the full variable domain: AAGVIQSPRHLIKEKRETATLKCYPIPRHDTVYWYQQGPGQDPQFLISFYEKMQSDKGSIPDRFSAQQFSDYHSELNMSSLELGDSALYFCASIPPSYEQYFGPGTRLTVT.

The chain has TRBV5-1 and TRBJ2-7; D might be TRBD1 (6 bases). The CDR3 is made up of 15 amino acids. CDR1 and CDR2 (germline): SGHRS, YFSETQ. Trimming left V 4 bases short and J 2 bases short, with 16 bases between. CDR3 bases: TGCGCCAGCAGCACCACGCCAGGGGCCGCCTACGAGCAGTACTTC. This sequence encodes CASSTTPGAAYEQYF.

CDR3 DNA: TGCAGCGTTGAGGTGGACAGGCAAGAGACCCAGTACTTC. Translating it yields CSVEVDRQETQYF. The rearrangement links TRBV29-1 to TRBJ2-5, with TRBD1 matching over 7 bases. From germline, CDR1 is SQVTM and CDR2 ANQGSEA. V dropped 3 bases and J dropped 2; count of bases not matched to a gene: 3. The CDR3 has 13 residues.

V usage is TRBV4-1 and J usage is TRBJ1-5; 8 bases align to TRBD1. CDR1 and CDR2 from the germline V gene are MGHRA and YSYEKL. With V trimmed by 1 base and J by 6 bases, 2 bases remained unmatched. The CDR3 has 14 residues. This chain's CDR3 is CASSQGQGSQPQHF. The CDR3 nucleotides are TGCGCCAGCAGCCAAGGACAGGGGAGTCAGCCCCAGCATTTT.

This clone was observed once. The chain joins TRBV9 to TRBJ2-3; TRBD2 might be the D (5 bases). Germline V gene sequence: CDR1 SGDLS, CDR2 YYNGEE. The CDR3 is 19 residues long. The V gene lost 0 bases and the J gene lost 3 bases, with 23 bases spanning the gap. Here the CDR3 reads CASSVAEGRSSRVTDTQYF. The CDR3, as DNA: TGTGCCAGCAGCGTAGCTGAGGGTAGGAGTTCTCGTGTTACAGATACGCAGTATTTT.

The chain is built from TRBV11-3 and TRBJ2-3; D is possibly TRBD2 (6 bases). Germline V gene lookup returns CDR1 SGHNT and CDR2 YENEEA. V was shortened by 6 bases and J by 5 bases, with 15 bases between the two germline ends. The CDR3 has 14 residues. CDR3 sequence: CASREGGPGDTQYF. DNA of the CDR3: TGTGCCAGCAGGGAAGGAGGGCCTGGAGATACGCAGTATTTT.

The chain carries TRBV2 and TRBJ2-7; 7 bases line up with TRBD1. CDR3 size: 15 residues. Germline CDR1 SNHLY, CDR2 FYNNEI. V shed 0 bases and J 1 base; nucleotides not matched to a gene: 3. The CDR3, as DNA: TGTGCCAGCAGTGAAGCTGGGACAGAATCCTACGAGCAGTACTTC. Its translation is CASSEAGTESYEQYF.